Following are 8 T cell receptor beta chains from one sample sequenced in a study of blood T cell repertoires in COVID-19. Libraries were prepared by immunoSEQ multiplex PCR; TCRdb keeps only in-frame clonotypes and omits some of them. Among about 75,000 clones listed, roughly 90% were seen once. Material: peripheral blood. The origin of the receptors is a human donor in a cohort sampled during active COVID-19.

The chain carries TRBV28 and TRBJ1-6; no reliable D call. This CDR3 contains 14 residues. Trimming removed 6 bases from V and 7 bases from J, with 13 bases in between. CDR1 is MDHEN, CDR2 SYDVKM, per germline. The CDR3 protein is CASSLELPNSPLHF. As DNA, the CDR3 is TGTGCCAGCAGCCTCGAACTCCCGAATTCACCCCTCCACTTT.

The J gene is TRBJ1-1, the V gene TRBV5-1; 11 bases map to TRBD1. From germline, CDR1 is SGHRS and CDR2 YFSETQ. The CDR3 loop spans 13 amino acids. The trim removed 6 bases at V and 10 bases at J, leaving 8 bases unmatched. The CDR3 loop is CASTREGQGGAFF. CDR3 DNA sequence: TGCGCCAGCACCCGGGAGGGACAGGGGGGAGCTTTCTTT. Combining the CDR3 with reference TRBV5-1 and TRBJ1-1 gives the whole variable domain KAGVTQTPRYLIKTRGQQVTLSCSPISGHRSVSWYQQTPGQGLQFLFEYFSETQRNKGNFPGRFSGRQFSNSRSEMNVSTLELGDSALYLCASTREGQGGAFFGQGTRLTVV.

The V call is TRBV28, the J call TRBJ2-2, with D possibly TRBD1 on 6 matching bases. Germline V gives CDR1 MDHEN, CDR2 SYDVKM. CDR3 length: 13 amino acids. Trimming shortened V by 3 bases and J by 6 bases, and 8 bases separated the two germline ends. CDR3 DNA: TGTGCCAGCAGTTTCCAGGGGTCCGGGGAGCTGTTTTTT. Translated, it gives CASSFQGSGELFF.

The chain links TRBV6-5 to TRBJ2-1, with TRBD1 identical over 7 bases. Losses at the gene ends were 0 bases for V and 4 bases for J; bases not matched to a gene: 6. This CDR3 is built from 16 residues. Per germline, CDR1 MNHEY and CDR2 SVGAGI. CDR3 loop: CASSYSRTGAYNEQFF. The CDR3 nucleotides are TGTGCCAGCAGTTACTCGAGGACAGGTGCATACAATGAGCAGTTCTTC.

The gene calls are TRBV5-8 and TRBJ1-1, with TRBD1 matching 8 bases. Trimming cost V 4 bases and J 3 bases; bases outside gene matches: 2. The V gene's germline CDR1 is SGHTS and CDR2 YDEGEE. This CDR3 has 13 residues. This chain's CDR3 is CASSKDRDTEAFF. In DNA, the CDR3 is TGTGCCAGCAGCAAGGACAGGGACACTGAAGCTTTCTTT. Using reference TRBV5-8 and TRBJ1-1 for the parts outside the CDR3, the full variable domain is EAGVTQSPTHLIKTRGQQATLRCSPISGHTSVYWYQQALGLGLQFLLWYDEGEERNRGNFPPRFSGRQFPNYSSELNVNALELEDSALYLCASSKDRDTEAFFGQGTRLTVV.

J is TRBJ2-5 and V is TRBV5-1, with 8 bases identical to TRBD1. J was trimmed by 3 bases and V by 4 bases; bases with no gene match: 2. Per germline, CDR1 SGHRS and CDR2 YFSETQ. The CDR3 loop spans 13 amino acids. The CDR3 here is CASSTDREETQYF. CDR3 DNA: TGCGCCAGCAGCACGGACAGGGAAGAGACCCAGTACTTC.

This rearrangement joins TRBV19 to TRBJ2-1, with TRBD2 matching 8 bases. This CDR3 is built from 14 residues. CDR1 is LNHDA, CDR2 SQIVND, per germline (reference sequence). Trimming removed 6 bases from V and 8 bases from J; junction bases left unmatched: 9. DNA of the CDR3: TGTGCCAGTAGCAAAGCGGGGGCCGTCGATGAGCAGTTCTTC. Translating gives CASSKAGAVDEQFF.

This clone was seen once. The chain is built from TRBV7-9 and TRBJ1-4; 10 nucleotides line up with TRBD1. After removal of 5 bases from V and 0 bases from J, the junction contained 12 bases not matched to a gene. The CDR3 is 19 residues long. Germline CDR1 and CDR2: SEHNR and FQNEAQ (reference sequence). The CDR3 here is CASSGDRGLLLATNEKLFF. In DNA, the CDR3 is TGTGCCAGCAGCGGGGACAGGGGACTCCTTCTTGCAACTAATGAAAAACTGTTTTTT. The full variable domain, with the rest looked up from reference TRBV7-9 and TRBJ1-4, is DTGVSQNPRHKITKRGQNVTFRCDPISEHNRLYWYRQTLGQGPEFLTYFQNEAQLEKSRLLSDRFSAERPKGSFSTLEIQRTEQGDSAMYLCASSGDRGLLLATNEKLFFGSGTQLSVL.